One and the same sample provided the 25 T cell receptor beta chains below, sequenced in a study of shared clonotypes between healthy human individuals. Some clones are missing from TCRdb's copy, which holds only in-frame ones; the method was immunoSEQ multiplex PCR. The sample has over a million clones; roughly 96% are singletons. Sequencing was done on a sample of naive CD4+ T cells sorted from blood. Subset specified: CD45RA+ positively selected. Receptors originate from a young man in good health.

This rearrangement joins TRBV4-2 to TRBJ2-1; D unresolved. Trimming stripped 0 bases from V and 7 bases from J, with 4 bases between. In germline, CDR1 is LGHNA, CDR2 YNFKEQ. The CDR3 length is 12 residues. This chain's CDR3 is CASSQDRNEQFF. In nucleotides, the CDR3 is TGTGCCAGCAGCCAAGATAGGAATGAGCAGTTCTTC.

The chain uses TRBV5-4 and TRBJ2-1; 8 nucleotides line up with TRBD1. CDR1 is SGHNT and CDR2 is YYREEE in the germline V gene (reference sequence). The CDR3 contains 14 residues. The trim removed 6 bases at V and 2 bases at J, leaving 4 bases unmatched. The CDR3 region has the DNA TGTGCCAGCAACCCGGGACAGGCCTACAATGAGCAGTTCTTC. It is translated as CASNPGQAYNEQFF. Full variable domain (rest looked up from reference TRBV5-4 and TRBJ2-1): ETGVTQSPTHLIKTRGQQVTLRCSSQSGHNTVSWYQQALGQGPQFIFQYYREEENGRGNFPPRFSGLQFPNYSSELNVNALELDDSALYLCASNPGQAYNEQFFGPGTRLTVL.

This chain links TRBV30 with TRBJ2-1; no reliable D call. The CDR3 has 10 residues. Germline V gives CDR1 GTSNPN, CDR2 SVGIG (reference sequence). This chain's CDR3 is CGIGRLEQFF. The CDR3 DNA sequence: TGTGGGATAGGGCGCCTGGAGCAGTTCTTC.

V is TRBV6-1 and J is TRBJ2-3; 14 bases fit TRBD2. V dropped 7 bases and J dropped 6; count of bases not matched to a gene: 6. Looked up from germline, CDR1 is MNHNS and CDR2 is SASEGT. The CDR3 is 15 residues long. Here the CDR3 reads CASKWGLAGVDTQYF. In nucleotides, the CDR3 is TGTGCCAGCAAGTGGGGACTAGCGGGAGTGGATACGCAGTATTTT.

J is TRBJ2-7 and V is TRBV5-1; 8 nucleotides line up with TRBD1. CDR1 is SGHRS, CDR2 YFSETQ, per germline. This CDR3 region has 15 residues. V dropped 4 bases and J dropped 2; count of bases not matched to a gene: 8. The CDR3 DNA reads as TGCGCCAGCAGCCCACCCGGGACAGGAGCCTACGAGCAGTACTTC. It codes for CASSPPGTGAYEQYF.

This chain links TRBV18 with TRBJ2-1, with D possibly matching TRBD2 (5 bases). V gave up 3 bases and J gave up 8 bases, with 11 bases separating them. CDR3 length: 13 amino acids. Germline CDR1 is KGHSH and CDR2 is LQKENI. Written as DNA, the CDR3 is TGTGCCAGCTCACCTAGCGCTTCGGATGAGCAGTTCTTC. This translates into CASSPSASDEQFF.

V gene TRBV28 combines with J gene TRBJ2-1; TRBD2 might be the D (6 bases). V was clipped by 7 bases and J by 3 bases, with 13 bases between them. CDR3 length equals 14 residues. The germline V gene has CDR1 MDHEN and CDR2 SYDVKM. The CDR3 is CASTKSGYYNEQFF. In nucleotides, the CDR3 is TGTGCCAGCACCAAGAGCGGGTACTACAATGAGCAGTTCTTC.

The V and J genes are TRBV29-1 and TRBJ2-3; tentative D call: TRBD2 (5 bases). The CDR3 loop spans 15 amino acids. Germline-derived CDR1 and CDR2 are SQVTM and ANQGSEA. The V end was cut by 4 bases, the J end by 3 bases, with 17 bases between. The CDR3 spells CSVVGGLRGTDTQYF. DNA for the CDR3: TGCAGCGTTGTAGGAGGCCTCCGAGGGACAGATACGCAGTATTTT.

The J gene is TRBJ2-3, the V gene TRBV7-2, with 11 bases matching TRBD2. The CDR3 has 17 amino acids. Germline V gene data show CDR1 as SGHTA and CDR2 as FQGNSA. J lost 1 base, V lost 1 base, and 4 bases had no gene match. CDR3 in amino acids: CASSLEPLAGGTDTQYF. CDR3 sequence (DNA): TGTGCCAGCAGCTTAGAACCACTAGCGGGAGGCACAGATACGCAGTATTTT.

J is TRBJ1-6 and V is TRBV5-5, with 7 bases that match TRBD1. The germline V gene has CDR1 SGHKS and CDR2 YYEKEE (reference sequence). The CDR3 loop spans 17 amino acids. Trimming at V came to 4 bases and at J to 3 bases, leaving 10 bases not matched to a gene. CDR3 sequence (DNA): TGTGCCAGCAGCCCAACGACAGGGAAAGACTATAATTCACCCCTCCACTTT. It translates to CASSPTTGKDYNSPLHF. The full variable domain, in which reference TRBV5-5 and TRBJ1-6 provide the parts outside the CDR3, is DAGVTQSPTHLIKTRGQQVTLRCSPISGHKSVSWYQQVLGQGPQFIFQYYEKEERGRGNFPDRFSARQFPNYSSELNVNALLLGDSALYLCASSPTTGKDYNSPLHFGNGTRLTVT.

This clone was found once. The chain employs TRBV4-1 and TRBJ1-4, with unresolved D. CDR1 is MGHRA and CDR2 is YSYEKL in the germline V gene. This CDR3 contains 15 residues. V was clipped by 3 bases and J by 1 base, with 9 bases between them. In DNA, the CDR3 is TGCGCCAGCAGCCAGGGTACCCTAACTAATGAAAAACTGTTTTTT. Translation gives CASSQGTLTNEKLFF.

The genes are TRBV27 and TRBJ2-1; 9 bases match TRBD2. The CDR3 sequence is 15 residues long. With 8 bases clipped from V and 8 bases from J, the junction kept 13 bases outside the gene matches. Germline lookup yields CDR1 MNHEY and CDR2 SMNVEV (reference sequence). The CDR3 spells CASGHIAGDVDEQFF. CDR3 coding DNA: TGTGCCAGCGGTCATATAGCGGGAGACGTGGATGAGCAGTTCTTC.

CDR3 sequence (DNA): TGTGCCAGTAGAACCTACAGGGGCGTGCCCGGGGAGCTGTTTTTT. It codes for CASRTYRGVPGELFF. The chain couples TRBV19 to TRBJ2-2; 7 bases align to TRBD1. The CDR3 spans 15 residues. With 6 bases clipped from V and 6 bases from J, the junction kept 10 bases outside the gene matches. Per germline, CDR1 LNHDA and CDR2 SQIVND (reference sequence).

The genes are TRBV29-1 and TRBJ2-5; the match to TRBD2 covers 11 bases. This CDR3 contains 16 residues. J lost 3 bases, V lost 0 bases, and 6 bases had no gene match. Per the germline V gene, CDR1 is SQVTM and CDR2 is ANQGSEA. Here the CDR3 reads CSVEDTGLAEEETQYF. The CDR3 bases are TGCAGCGTTGAAGACACGGGACTAGCGGAGGAAGAGACCCAGTACTTC.

The chain links TRBV18 to TRBJ2-5; TRBD1 is a possible D gene (6 bases). The CDR3 spans 15 residues. V was trimmed by 1 base and J by 1 base, leaving 10 bases between them. Germline lookup yields CDR1 KGHSH and CDR2 LQKENI. The CDR3 coding sequence is TGTGCCAGCTCACCACTTCTAGGGGGCCAAGAGACCCAGTACTTC. Residues: CASSPLLGGQETQYF.

This clone has only one observation. The gene calls are TRBV10-3 and TRBJ2-2, with D perhaps matching TRBD1 or TRBD2 (5 bases each). Germline loops: CDR1 ENHRY, CDR2 SYGVKD. CDR3 length: 15 amino acids. V was clipped by 10 bases and J by 3 bases, with 18 bases between them. The CDR3 sequence: CATQTSGTDTGELFF. The CDR3, as DNA: TGTGCCACCCAAACGTCCGGGACGGACACCGGGGAGCTGTTTTTT.

The gene calls are TRBV10-1 and TRBJ2-7; D is possibly TRBD1 or TRBD2 (6 bases each). The V end was cut by 6 bases, the J end by 4 bases, with 25 bases between. The CDR3 sequence is 17 residues long. Per the germline V gene, CDR1 is WNHNN and CDR2 is SYGVQD (reference sequence). The CDR3 DNA reads TGCGCCAGCAGGGATCCGGGACAAGGGCATCGGGGGTACGAGCAGTACTTC. Residues: CASRDPGQGHRGYEQYF.

The chain carries TRBV9 and TRBJ2-5; 8 nucleotides align to TRBD1. V trimming: 0 bases; J trimming: 1 base; junction bases outside the gene matches: 2. CDR1 and CDR2 from the germline V gene are SGDLS and YYNGEE. The CDR3 loop spans 15 amino acids. CDR3 in DNA: TGTGCCAGCAGCGTAGGGACAGGGTCCCAAGAGACCCAGTACTTC. Translating gives CASSVGTGSQETQYF. The full variable domain, its missing parts supplied by reference TRBV9 and TRBJ2-5, is DSGVTQTPKHLITATGQRVTLRCSPRSGDLSVYWYQQSLDQGLQFLIQYYNGEERAKGNILERFSAQQFPDLHSELNLSSLELGDSALYFCASSVGTGSQETQYFGPGTRLLVL.

This clone was observed once. V gene TRBV19 combines with J gene TRBJ2-1, with 8 bases fitting TRBD2. Per germline, CDR1 LNHDA and CDR2 SQIVND (reference sequence). The junction had 14 bases not matched to a gene; V was cut back by 5 bases and J by 5 bases. This CDR3 is 17 amino acids long. The CDR3 here is CASSPQPISGRHNEQFF. The CDR3 DNA follows: TGTGCCAGTAGTCCCCAGCCCATCAGCGGGAGACACAATGAGCAGTTCTTC.

J is TRBJ1-5 and V is TRBV30; no reliable D call. The CDR3 is made up of 13 amino acids. V was shortened by 2 bases and J by 0 bases, with 5 bases between the two germline ends. In germline, CDR1 is GTSNPN, CDR2 SVGIG (reference sequence). The CDR3 loop reads CAWSTASNQPQHF. The CDR3 nucleotides are TGTGCCTGGAGTACGGCTAGCAATCAGCCCCAGCATTTT. Full variable domain (rest looked up from reference TRBV30 and TRBJ1-5): SQTIHQWPATLVQPVGSPLSLECTVEGTSNPNLYWYRQAAGRGLQLLFYSVGIGQISSEVPQNLSASRPQDRQFILSSKKLLLSDSGFYLCAWSTASNQPQHFGDGTRLSIL.

The chain links TRBV18 to TRBJ1-5, with no clear D. V was pared by 2 bases and J by 5 bases, with 7 bases between. CDR1 is KGHSH and CDR2 is LQKENI in the germline V gene. The CDR3 sequence is 13 residues long. The CDR3 here is CASSPTQDQPQHF. The CDR3 nucleotides read TGTGCCAGCTCACCAACCCAGGATCAGCCCCAGCATTTT.

The genes are TRBV6-6 and TRBJ1-2; unclear D gene. Trimming took off 9 bases at V and 5 bases at J, with 19 bases between the two ends. This CDR3 has 14 residues. Germline-derived CDR1 and CDR2 are MNHNY and SVGAGI (reference sequence). The CDR3 DNA reads as TGTGCCAGTACCGTTAGGGTCTCTGAATATGGCTACACCTTC. It encodes CASTVRVSEYGYTF.

The V and J genes are TRBV19 and TRBJ2-2, with D hard to call. With 6 bases removed from V and 4 bases from J, the gap between germline ends came to 9 bases. CDR3 length: 13 amino acids. From germline, CDR1 is LNHDA and CDR2 SQIVND (reference sequence). The DNA of the CDR3 is TGTGCCAGTAGCCCCAAGGTCACCGGGGAGCTGTTTTTT. Its translation is CASSPKVTGELFF.

The chain couples TRBV12-5 to TRBJ2-3; 13 bases agree with TRBD2. Germline V gene data show CDR1 as LGHNT and CDR2 as FRNRAP. Trimming at V came to 2 bases and at J to 2 bases, leaving 19 bases not matched to a gene. This CDR3 comprises 22 residues. The CDR3 DNA is TGTGCTAGTGGTTTGTACCCCGGGACTAGCGGGATATACTTTAATTACACAGATACGCAGTATTTT. Encoded protein: CASGLYPGTSGIYFNYTDTQYF.

The chain links TRBV6-5 to TRBJ2-7, with TRBD1 matching over 7 bases. V shed 6 bases, J shed 0 bases, and the junction held 8 bases outside the gene matches. The CDR3 spans 15 residues. Germline CDR1 MNHEY, CDR2 SVGAGI. The CDR3 DNA reads as TGTGCCAGCAGGCAATGGTGGGACAGCTCCTACGAGCAGTACTTC. This codes for CASRQWWDSSYEQYF.